In this sample, the clone carrying this T cell receptor (beta chain) turned up once. V was pared by 3 bases and J by 4 bases, with 9 bases between. Germline V CDR1 and CDR2: MDHEN, SYDVKM. This CDR3 region has 13 residues. Libraries were prepared by immunoSEQ multiplex PCR; TCRdb keeps only in-frame clonotypes and omits some of them. The sample contains about 310,000 clones, roughly 89% of which appear only once. These data come from a study of blood T cell repertoires in COVID-19. On the study more broadly: From T cells, B-cell-depleted T cells, or PBMCs came the material, which was cDNA or gDNA.

The gene calls are TRBV28 and TRBJ1-2, with D perhaps matching TRBD1 (5 bases). The sequencing input was PBMCs or T cells enriched from blood (not recorded which). The sequence was obtained from a young woman who had recovered from COVID-19. CDR3 DNA: TGTGCCAGCAGTTTTTCGGGGGTCTATGGCTACACCTTC. The encoded protein is CASSFSGVYGYTF.